This TCR beta chain was profiled in a study of early T cells in non-severe SARS-CoV-2 infection. Study-level information: Bulk RNA taken from unsorted whole blood was sequenced, leaving chains unpaired.

Study results and caveats: VDJdb-based annotation leaned toward anti-spike CD8 responses and missed private and CD4 specificities.

Details on this clonotype: What it binds is unknown.

With 1 base removed from V and 10 bases from J, the gap between germline ends came to 14 bases. Germline V CDR1 and CDR2: MGHRA, YSYEKL. The CDR3 spans 14 residues. The library protocol tagged individual cDNA molecules with unique molecular identifiers. One entry per CDR3 protein, called by TCRdb with MiXCR from the 5' RACE reads. The sample has around 66,000 distinct CDR3 sequences, approximately 6.1% seen once. The TCR sequence derives from an adult who was a healthcare worker with PCR-confirmed SARS-CoV-2 infection or an uninfected control (not recorded which). The sample consisted of whole blood, taken at baseline. The rearrangement links TRBV4-1 to TRBJ2-1; D may be TRBD1 (5 bases). CDR3 DNA sequence: TGCGCCAGCAGCCAAGTAGCAGGGCCCGGGGAGCAGTTCTTC. It encodes CASSQVAGPGEQFF.